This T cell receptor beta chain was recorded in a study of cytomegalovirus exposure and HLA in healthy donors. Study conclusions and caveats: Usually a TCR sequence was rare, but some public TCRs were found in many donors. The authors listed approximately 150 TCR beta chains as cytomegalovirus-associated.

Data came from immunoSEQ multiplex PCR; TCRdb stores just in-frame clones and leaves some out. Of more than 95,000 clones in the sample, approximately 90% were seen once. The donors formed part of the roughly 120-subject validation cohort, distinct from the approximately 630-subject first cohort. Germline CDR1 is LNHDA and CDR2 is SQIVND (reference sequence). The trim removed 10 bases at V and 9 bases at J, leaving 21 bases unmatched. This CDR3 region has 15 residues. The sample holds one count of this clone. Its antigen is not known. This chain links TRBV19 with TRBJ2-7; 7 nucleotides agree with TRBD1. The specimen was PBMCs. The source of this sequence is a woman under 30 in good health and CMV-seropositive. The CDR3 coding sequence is TGTGCCACCTACGGCCTAACCAGGGGGACCCTAGGGCAGTACTTC. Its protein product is CATYGLTRGTLGQYF.